This T cell receptor (beta chain) was sequenced for a study of blood T cell repertoires in COVID-19 (TCRdb year 2020). For the wider study: Samples covering the acute and convalescent phases of COVID-19 were provided by collaborators in the United States, Italy and Spain. The repertoires were made available in a free public database intended to serve as a resource for research on the immune response to SARS-CoV-2. The prospective study material was composed of cDNA or gDNA derived from T cells, B-cell-depleted T cells, or PBMCs. Samples came from the ongoing ImmuneRACE study (first 160 participants) plus 1,254 subjects from 6 global collaborators. Where available, HLA class I and class II types were obtained from metadata supplied by the sample provider rather than from assay-based typing. Nearly every sample came with metadata listing a de-identified subject ID, COVID-19 status, age in years and sex. Subjects who had been exposed to COVID-19, were actively infected with it, or had recovered from it provided the deeply sampled blood TCRbeta repertoires that made up the dataset.

TCRbeta CDR3 regions were amplified from genomic DNA by means of the immunoSEQ Assay, a bias-controlled multiplex PCR. Per the source publication's procedure: The number of nucleated cells in each sample was estimated from the amplification of reference gene primers within the assay. To quantify the absolute abundance of each unique TCRbeta CDR3 rearrangement, sequence reads were collapsed and filtered. For each sample, productive Simpson clonality was calculated as the square root of Simpson's diversity index over productive rearrangements. The table was pulled from immuneACCESS by TCRdb, which kept in-frame rearrangements only. Such tables lose some clones; where checked, under half of the loss comes from unresolved V genes, and the rest has no known cause. V and J calls and clone size follow that table, whereas D and trimming were derived from the DNA. This sample has about 42,000 clones in its table, and about 85% of those were observed once. The biggest ten clones account for about 13% of the sample.

Whole blood was collected in K2EDTA tubes by collaborating institutions according to the institutions' own protocols. For TCRbeta analysis, collaborator samples were shipped as frozen whole blood, as isolated PBMCs, or as DNA extracted from either sample type. The study at large found these results: The quantity of clinical and demographic metadata differed by source and by participant and was supplied without curation.

This clone was seen once. The antigen this receptor binds is unknown. No much larger clone exists at a distance of one base, and base qualities are not known. This clonotype was sampled from a woman in her 70s in a cohort sampled during active COVID-19. The material sequenced was peripheral blood.

The CDR3 amino acid sequence is: CSVTTGGGEKLFF. The sequence in DNA is TGCAGCGTTACGACAGGGGGAGGTGAAAAACTGTTTTTT. Here the chain combines TRBV29-1 and TRBJ1-4, with 9 middle bases fitting TRBD1. V and J are trimmed by 5 bases and 7 bases, and the gene matches miss 5 bases of the junction. As encoded in the germline V gene, CDR1 is SQVTM while CDR2 is ANQGSEA. There are 13 amino acids in the CDR3, from cysteine to phenylalanine inclusive. Only CDR3 DNA remains: 39 bases, in frame from the first base.